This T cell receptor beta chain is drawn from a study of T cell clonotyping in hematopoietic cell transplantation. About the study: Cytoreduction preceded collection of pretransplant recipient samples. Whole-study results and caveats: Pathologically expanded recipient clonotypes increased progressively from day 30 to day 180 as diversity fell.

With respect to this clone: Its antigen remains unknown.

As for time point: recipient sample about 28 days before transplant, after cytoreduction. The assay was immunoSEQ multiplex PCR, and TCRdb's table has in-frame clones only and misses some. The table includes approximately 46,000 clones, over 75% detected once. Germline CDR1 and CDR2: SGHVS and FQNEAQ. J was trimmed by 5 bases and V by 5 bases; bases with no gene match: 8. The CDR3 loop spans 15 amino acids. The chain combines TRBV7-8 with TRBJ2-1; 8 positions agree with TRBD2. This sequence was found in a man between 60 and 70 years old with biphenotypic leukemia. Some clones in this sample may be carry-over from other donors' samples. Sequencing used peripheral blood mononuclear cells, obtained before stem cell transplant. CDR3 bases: TGTGCCAGCAGCATTAGCGGGATCTTAAACAATGAGCAGTTCTTC. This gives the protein CASSISGILNNEQFF.